These 9 T cell receptor beta chains were sequenced from one sample in a study of cytomegalovirus exposure and HLA in healthy donors. Libraries were prepared by immunoSEQ multiplex PCR; TCRdb keeps only in-frame clonotypes and omits some of them. The top ten hold 5.7% of the sample, which has around 150,000 clones, 70% to 90% seen once. Sequencing used PBMCs. These receptors were taken from a young woman in good health and CMV-seronegative.

The CDR3 protein is CASSEAQDPDGFF. The CDR3 DNA reads TGTGCCAGCAGTGAAGCTCAGGACCCGGACGGTTTCTTT. The chain uses TRBV2 and TRBJ1-1; no firm D call. From germline, CDR1 is SNHLY and CDR2 FYNNEI. The V end was cut by 0 bases, the J end by 13 bases, with 15 bases between. The CDR3 runs 13 residues.

There are a few counts of this clone. The chain recombines TRBV5-1 with TRBJ2-1, with a possible D match to TRBD2 (6 bases). CDR1 is SGHRS and CDR2 is YFSETQ in the germline V gene. V lost 1 base and J lost 7, with 15 bases in between. The CDR3 runs 15 residues. CDR3 DNA: TGCGCCAGCAGCTTGACGGGAGCGAGCCTGAATGAGCAGTTCTTC. This sequence encodes CASSLTGASLNEQFF.

This clone was picked up one time. CDR3 nucleotides: TGTGCCAGCAGCCAACCGGGACACCCGAACACTGAAGCTTTCTTT. Its translation is CASSQPGHPNTEAFF. The chain has TRBV27 and TRBJ1-1, with a tentative D call TRBD1 (6 bases). V lost 6 bases to trimming and J lost 1 base, with 15 bases between them. CDR1 is MNHEY and CDR2 is SMNVEV in the germline V gene (reference sequence). CDR3 length: 15 amino acids.

The chain recombines TRBV28 with TRBJ2-7; D gene ambiguous. V was pared by 1 base and J by 3 bases, with 4 bases between. CDR1 and CDR2 (germline): MDHEN, SYDVKM. There are 12 residues in the CDR3. The CDR3 sequence is CASSLSNYEQYF. The CDR3 bases are TGTGCCAGCAGTTTATCGAACTACGAGCAGTACTTC.

The chain uses TRBV7-2 and TRBJ2-7; 13 positions agree with TRBD2. The germline V gene has CDR1 SGHTA and CDR2 FQGNSA. The J segment lost 3 bases and the V segment lost 5 bases, leaving 4 bases of the junction unmatched. CDR3 length equals 15 residues. CDR3 nucleotide sequence: TGTGCCAGCAGCCACAGGACTAGCGGGAGCTACGAGCAGTACTTC. Protein product: CASSHRTSGSYEQYF.

The gene calls are TRBV11-2 and TRBJ1-1; D uncertain. Trimming took 4 bases from V and 1 from J, leaving 13 bases between them. The CDR3 loop spans 15 amino acids. Germline V gene lookup returns CDR1 SGHAT and CDR2 FQNNGV. This CDR3 reads CASSSSSYRNTEAFF. CDR3 nucleotides: TGTGCCAGCAGCTCGTCTTCCTACAGGAACACTGAAGCTTTCTTT. Supplemented by reference TRBV11-2 and TRBJ1-1, the full variable domain reads EAGVAQSPRYKIIEKRQSVAFWCNPISGHATLYWYQQILGQGPKLLIQFQNNGVVDDSQLPKDRFSAERLKGVDSTLKIQPAKLEDSAVYLCASSSSSYRNTEAFFGQGTRLTVV.

The V gene is TRBV5-1, the J gene TRBJ2-3; the D is unclear. The CDR3 runs to 14 residues. Germline V gene data show CDR1 as SGHRS and CDR2 as YFSETQ. Trimming left V 5 bases short and J 0 bases short, with 10 bases between. CDR3 bases: TGCGCCAGCAGTAAACCGTCTAGCACAGATACGCAGTATTTT. Protein: CASSKPSSTDTQYF. Using reference TRBV5-1 and TRBJ2-3 for the parts outside the CDR3, the full variable domain is KAGVTQTPRYLIKTRGQQVTLSCSPISGHRSVSWYQQTPGQGLQFLFEYFSETQRNKGNFPGRFSGRQFSNSRSEMNVSTLELGDSALYLCASSKPSSTDTQYFGPGTRLTVL.

CDR3 protein: CASSFSGGEQYF. The CDR3 DNA reads TGTGCCAGCAGTTTTAGCGGGGGCGAGCAGTACTTC. This chain connects TRBV27 to TRBJ2-7; 9 positions agree with TRBD2. J gave up 6 bases and V 3 bases, and 0 bases lay outside the gene matches. The CDR3 has 12 amino acids. The germline CDR1 and CDR2 sequences are MNHEY and SMNVEV (reference sequence).

Here the CDR3 DNA reads TGTGCCAGCAGCTTGACCGCGACCTACGAGCAGTACTTC. Translation: CASSLTATYEQYF. This chain connects TRBV11-2 to TRBJ2-7; D gene unclear. Germline V gene sequence: CDR1 SGHAT, CDR2 FQNNGV. This CDR3 comprises 13 residues. Trimming left V 3 bases short and J 2 bases short, with 8 bases between.